This is a list of T cell receptor beta chains from one sample in a study of T cell responses to AZD1222 COVID-19 vaccine. Measured with immunoSEQ multiplex PCR; TCRdb has only the in-frame clones, and not every one. The data contain more than 100,000 clones, around 92% of them singletons. This material consisted of peripheral blood, taken on day 0 of AZD1222 vaccination. The source of these receptors is an adult in good health. Each CDR3 is given with its conserved first and last residue. D genes are given only for firm matches. Where a row states a size, it is once, few, many or the class of an expanded clone; other rows omit it.

size: -; D: -; J: TRBJ1-3; V: TRBV19; length: 15; CDR3: CASSVHSPSGNTIYF; DNA: TGTGCCAGTAGTGTCCACTCACCCTCTGGAAACACCATATATTTT
size: -; D: TRBD1; J: TRBJ1-4; V: TRBV29-1; length: 13; CDR3: CSFTGTGNQELFF; DNA: TGCAGTTTTACCGGGACAGGGAATCAGGAACTGTTTTTT
size: -; D: TRBD2; J: TRBJ2-1; V: TRBV29-1; length: 14; CDR3: CSVVSSSGSNEQFF; DNA: TGCAGCGTTGTAAGTAGTAGCGGGAGTAATGAGCAGTTCTTC
size: -; D: -; J: TRBJ1-2; V: TRBV28; length: 13; CDR3: CASRDRNNYGYTF; DNA: TGTGCCAGCAGGGACCGGAATAACTATGGCTACACCTTC
size: -; D: -; J: TRBJ2-3; V: TRBV19; length: 16; CDR3: CASSPVKSGGTDTQYF; DNA: TGTGCCAGTAGTCCCGTGAAGTCAGGGGGCACAGATACGCAGTATTTT
size: -; D: -; J: TRBJ1-3; V: TRBV7-3; length: 18; CDR3: CASSTSNSRAYSGNTIYF; DNA: TGTGCCAGCAGTACCTCCAATTCGAGGGCTTACTCTGGAAACACCATATATTTT
size: -; D: TRBD2; J: TRBJ2-1; V: TRBV3-1/TRBV3-2; length: 19; CDR3: CASSQEGGLAGGGFNEQFF; DNA: TGTGCCAGCAGCCAAGAAGGCGGACTAGCGGGAGGGGGGTTCAATGAGCAGTTCTTC
size: -; D: TRBD2; J: TRBJ2-1; V: TRBV19; length: 15; CDR3: CASRSSGGAYNEQFF; DNA: TGTGCCAGTAGGTCGTCGGGAGGGGCATACAATGAGCAGTTCTTC
size: -; D: TRBD2; J: TRBJ2-7; V: TRBV15; length: 17; CDR3: CATSRDLAGGPTYEQYF; DNA: TGTGCCACCAGCAGGGACCTAGCGGGAGGGCCCACCTACGAGCAGTACTTC
size: -; D: -; J: TRBJ1-1; V: TRBV27; length: 13; CDR3: CASSLRQMTEAFF; DNA: TGTGCCAGCTCCTTGAGACAGATGACTGAAGCTTTCTTT
size: few; D: -; J: TRBJ1-5; V: TRBV27; length: 15; CDR3: CASSVTGFLNQPQHF; DNA: TGTGCCAGCTCGGTCACAGGGTTCTTAAATCAGCCCCAGCATTTT
size: -; D: -; J: TRBJ1-2; V: TRBV3-1/TRBV3-2; length: 15; CDR3: CASSHPGTDNYGYTF; DNA: TGTGCCAGCAGCCACCCCGGGACGGATAACTATGGCTACACCTTC
size: -; D: -; J: TRBJ1-2; V: TRBV7-6; length: 15; CDR3: CASSSNAGGFYGYTF; DNA: TGTGCCAGCAGCTCTAACGCGGGGGGCTTCTATGGCTACACCTTC
size: once; D: TRBD1; J: TRBJ1-1; V: TRBV6-5; length: 15; CDR3: CASSYLGQAGTEAFF; DNA: TGTGCCAGCAGTTACCTTGGACAGGCGGGCACTGAAGCTTTCTTT
size: -; D: -; J: TRBJ1-1; V: TRBV28; length: 15; CDR3: CASSFLGPKNTEAFF; DNA: TGTGCCAGCAGCTTCCTGGGACCCAAGAACACTGAAGCTTTCTTT
size: -; D: TRBD1; J: TRBJ1-6; V: TRBV6-4; length: 14; CDR3: CASSSQGANSPLHF; DNA: TGTGCCAGCAGTTCACAGGGGGCGAATTCACCCCTCCACTTT
size: -; D: TRBD1; J: TRBJ2-7; V: TRBV19; length: 15; CDR3: CASSTQGAGGIEQYF; DNA: TGTGCCAGTAGTACCCAGGGGGCAGGGGGTATCGAGCAGTACTTC
size: -; D: TRBD2; J: TRBJ2-7; V: TRBV5-5; length: 16; CDR3: CASSLWASGASYEQYF; DNA: TGTGCCAGCAGCTTGTGGGCTAGCGGGGCCTCCTACGAGCAGTACTTC
size: -; D: -; J: TRBJ2-1; V: TRBV5-1; length: 14; CDR3: CASSTGRLYNEQFF; DNA: TGCGCCAGCAGCACGGGTCGCCTATACAATGAGCAGTTCTTC
size: -; D: -; J: TRBJ1-2; V: TRBV4-2; length: 14; CDR3: CASSQVAGVYGYTF; DNA: TGTGCCAGCAGCCAAGTTGCAGGGGTCTATGGCTACACCTTC
size: -; D: TRBD1; J: TRBJ2-7; V: TRBV7-2; length: 13; CDR3: CASSRDRVYEQYF; DNA: TGTGCCAGCTCCAGGGACAGGGTCTACGAGCAGTACTTC
size: -; D: -; J: TRBJ2-3; V: TRBV28; length: 13; CDR3: CATGNPTTDTQYF; DNA: TGTGCCACAGGGAACCCCACGACAGATACGCAGTATTTT
size: -; D: -; J: TRBJ2-2; V: TRBV7-9; length: 13; CDR3: CASSLVEGGELFF; DNA: TGTGCCAGCAGCTTAGTCGAGGGCGGGGAGCTGTTTTTT
size: once; D: -; J: TRBJ1-5; V: TRBV3-1/TRBV3-2; length: 15; CDR3: CASSQDNDRLQPQHF; DNA: TGTGCCAGCAGCCAAGATAATGACAGATTACAGCCCCAGCATTTT
size: -; D: TRBD2; J: TRBJ2-5; V: TRBV7-2; length: 16; CDR3: CASSLAGGGSSETQYF; DNA: TGTGCCAGCAGCTTAGCTGGAGGCGGGAGTAGTGAGACCCAGTACTTC
size: few; D: -; J: TRBJ1-3; V: TRBV5-1; length: 14; CDR3: CASSETVSGNTIYF; DNA: TGCGCCAGCAGCGAGACAGTCTCTGGAAACACCATATATTTT
size: -; D: TRBD1; J: TRBJ1-1; V: TRBV6-5; length: 15; CDR3: CASSYFDRGATEAFF; DNA: TGTGCCAGCAGTTACTTCGACAGGGGTGCTACTGAAGCTTTCTTT
size: -; D: TRBD1; J: TRBJ2-7; V: TRBV7-2; length: 15; CDR3: CASSLVDRELDEQYF; DNA: TGTGCCAGCAGCTTAGTCGACAGGGAACTCGACGAGCAGTACTTC
size: once; D: -; J: TRBJ1-5; V: TRBV6-5; length: 15; CDR3: CASSGPTYSNQPQHF; DNA: TGTGCCAGCTCGGGGCCGACTTATAGCAATCAGCCCCAGCATTTT
size: -; D: TRBD1; J: TRBJ1-6; V: TRBV27; length: 13; CDR3: CASRSDRGSPLHF; DNA: TGTGCCAGCAGATCGGACAGGGGCTCACCCCTCCACTTT
size: -; D: -; J: TRBJ2-7; V: TRBV5-1; length: 13; CDR3: CASSLGGSFEQYF; DNA: TGCGCCAGCAGCTTGGGAGGAAGTTTCGAGCAGTACTTC
size: -; D: -; J: TRBJ1-5; V: TRBV28; length: 17; CDR3: CASRTEQVEIFNQPQHF; DNA: TGTGCCAGCAGGACTGAACAGGTAGAAATTTTTAATCAGCCCCAGCATTTT
size: -; D: -; J: TRBJ2-7; V: TRBV27; length: 14; CDR3: CASSLSPGTGVWYF; DNA: TGTGCCAGCAGTTTATCTCCAGGGACGGGAGTGTGGTACTTC
size: -; D: -; J: TRBJ1-5; V: TRBV30; length: 15; CDR3: CAWSVRGSGNQPQHF; DNA: TGTGCCTGGAGTGTACGGGGTAGTGGCAATCAGCCCCAGCATTTT
size: -; D: -; J: TRBJ2-7; V: TRBV30; length: 13; CDR3: CAWSLEITYEQYF; DNA: TGTGCCTGGAGTCTCGAAATTACTTACGAGCAGTACTTC
size: -; D: -; J: TRBJ2-1; V: TRBV5-1; length: 18; CDR3: CASSAGLGSGLSESEQFF; DNA: TGCGCCAGCAGCGCCGGCTTGGGAAGTGGGCTCTCGGAGAGTGAGCAGTTCTTC
size: -; D: -; J: TRBJ1-1; V: TRBV3-1/TRBV3-2; length: 14; CDR3: CASSSSLMNTEAFF; DNA: TGTGCCAGCAGCTCTAGTCTGATGAACACTGAAGCTTTCTTT
size: -; D: TRBD1; J: TRBJ2-1; V: TRBV6-5; length: 15; CDR3: CASSPPETGVNEQFF; DNA: TGTGCCAGCTCGCCGCCGGAGACAGGGGTAAATGAGCAGTTCTTC
size: -; D: -; J: TRBJ1-3; V: TRBV5-8; length: 18; CDR3: CASSSTTGTAYSGNTIYF; DNA: TGTGCCAGCAGCTCAACAACTGGGACGGCCTACTCTGGAAACACCATATATTTT
size: -; D: TRBD1; J: TRBJ1-2; V: TRBV10-2; length: 15; CDR3: CASSDTGGRNYGYTF; DNA: TGCGCCAGCAGTGATACAGGGGGCAGGAACTATGGCTACACCTTC
size: -; D: -; J: TRBJ2-7; V: TRBV20-1; length: 11; CDR3: CSATEFYEQYF; DNA: TGCAGTGCTACGGAGTTCTACGAGCAGTACTTC
size: -; D: -; J: TRBJ1-3; V: TRBV7-2; length: 14; CDR3: CASSQTNSGNTIYF; DNA: TGTGCCAGCAGCCAAACAAATTCTGGAAACACCATATATTTT
size: -; D: -; J: TRBJ1-1; V: TRBV5-4; length: 14; CDR3: CASSLGGLSTEAFF; DNA: TGTGCCAGCAGCTTGGGGGGGCTGAGCACTGAAGCTTTCTTT
size: -; D: -; J: TRBJ2-7; V: TRBV19; length: 11; CDR3: CASNNGYEQYF; DNA: TGTGCCAGTAACAACGGCTACGAGCAGTACTTC
size: -; D: -; J: TRBJ2-7; V: TRBV27; length: 13; CDR3: CASSLMNGYEQYF; DNA: TGTGCCAGCAGTTTAATGAACGGCTACGAGCAGTACTTC
size: -; D: TRBD1; J: TRBJ1-5; V: TRBV18; length: 13; CDR3: CASSPQGAEPQHF; DNA: TGTGCCAGCTCACCACAGGGGGCTGAGCCCCAGCATTTT
size: -; D: TRBD2; J: TRBJ2-7; V: TRBV28; length: 14; CDR3: CASSLPSGSYEQYF; DNA: TGTGCCAGCAGTTTACCTAGCGGGAGTTACGAGCAGTACTTC
size: -; D: -; J: TRBJ2-1; V: TRBV27; length: 14; CDR3: CASSLGFANNEQFF; DNA: TGTGCCAGCAGTTTGGGGTTTGCGAACAATGAGCAGTTCTTC
size: -; D: -; J: TRBJ1-5; V: TRBV7-9; length: 12; CDR3: CASTLQSQPQHF; DNA: TGTGCCAGCACCCTACAAAGTCAGCCCCAGCATTTT
size: -; D: TRBD2; J: TRBJ2-1; V: TRBV11-2; length: 15; CDR3: CASSLGREGRDEQFF; DNA: TGTGCCAGCAGCTTAGGACGGGAGGGCCGCGATGAGCAGTTCTTC
size: -; D: TRBD1; J: TRBJ2-1; V: TRBV28; length: 15; CDR3: CASSPRDRSRNEQFF; DNA: TGTGCCAGCAGTCCCCGGGACAGGTCGAGGAATGAGCAGTTCTTC